This passage covers 18 T cell receptor beta chains from one sample sequenced in a study of cytomegalovirus exposure and HLA in healthy donors. The PCR contained 60 Vbeta and 13 Jbeta primers. Measured with immunoSEQ multiplex PCR; TCRdb has only the in-frame clones, and not every one. The sample includes some 140,000 clones, roughly 80% of them seen just once. Material for sequencing was PBMCs. Receptors were obtained from a man in his late teens or twenties in good health and CMV-seronegative.

The genes are TRBV15 and TRBJ2-3, with D maybe TRBD2 (5 bases). This CDR3 is built from 14 residues. Trimming removed 5 bases at V and 0 bases at J, with 9 bases between. Germline CDR1 LNHNV, CDR2 YYDKDF (reference sequence). CDR3 in amino acids: CATSLRTSTDTQYF. DNA of the CDR3: TGTGCCACCAGCTTAAGGACTAGCACAGATACGCAGTATTTT.

The chain is built from TRBV7-2 and TRBJ1-4; a possible D gene is TRBD1 (5 bases). V was pared by 1 base and J by 4 bases, with 13 bases between. The germline gives CDR1 SGHTA, CDR2 FQGNSA. The CDR3 contains 16 residues. The chain's CDR3 is CASSLGRDGSNEKLFF. The CDR3 coding sequence is TGTGCCAGCAGCTTAGGCCGGGACGGGAGTAATGAAAAACTGTTTTTT.

The chain carries TRBV11-3 and TRBJ2-1; TRBD1 matches 9 bases. Per the germline V gene, CDR1 is SGHNT and CDR2 is YENEEA. V lost 4 bases and J lost 6; bases outside the gene matches: 13. This CDR3 has 17 amino acids. In DNA, the CDR3 is TGTGCCAGCAGCTCCCGGACTAAGGGACAGGGCCCCAATGAGCAGTTCTTC. This sequence encodes CASSSRTKGQGPNEQFF.

The rearrangement links TRBV5-8 to TRBJ2-7; TRBD1 aligns across 9 bases. The CDR3 consists of 12 residues. CDR1 is SGHTS, CDR2 YDEGEE, per germline. Trimming at V came to 9 bases and at J to 2 bases, leaving 3 bases not matched to a gene. The CDR3 reads CATGQGPYEQYF. In DNA, the CDR3 is TGTGCCACGGGACAGGGACCCTACGAGCAGTACTTC.

The sample holds one count of this clone. This chain links TRBV4-2 with TRBJ2-3, with D possibly matching TRBD1 (6 bases). V shed 2 bases and J shed 6 bases, with 6 bases lying between them. The germline V gene has CDR1 LGHNA and CDR2 YNFKEQ. CDR3 length equals 12 residues. This CDR3 reads CASSQRGDTQYF. DNA of the CDR3: TGTGCCAGCAGCCAAAGGGGGGATACGCAGTATTTT.

The V gene is TRBV10-3, the J gene TRBJ1-2; TRBD1 might be the D (6 bases). Germline values: CDR1 ENHRY, CDR2 SYGVKD. There are 15 residues in the CDR3. Trimming took off 0 bases at V and 2 bases at J, with 10 bases between the two ends. The CDR3 here is CAISESAGANYGYTF. CDR3 nucleotides: TGTGCCATCAGTGAGTCAGCAGGGGCGAACTATGGCTACACCTTC.

This clone has only a few counts. The chain combines TRBV4-3 with TRBJ1-1; no clear D. The germline V gene has CDR1 LGHNA and CDR2 YSLEER. The CDR3 runs to 13 residues. The V gene lost 1 base and the J gene lost 2 bases, with 5 bases spanning the gap. In DNA form, the CDR3 reads TGCGCCAGCAGCCAAGGGGCAAACACTGAAGCTTTCTTT. This codes for CASSQGANTEAFF.

The chain links TRBV27 to TRBJ1-5, with D maybe TRBD1 (6 bases). Per germline, CDR1 MNHEY and CDR2 SMNVEV (reference sequence). The CDR3 is 15 residues long. Trimming removed 4 bases at V and 5 bases at J, with 15 bases between. CDR3 in DNA: TGTGCCAGCAGTTCAGTTTCGGCAGGGGATCAGCCCCAGCATTTT. This translates into CASSSVSAGDQPQHF.

V and J are TRBV11-2 and TRBJ2-5, with a weak D call TRBD1 (6 bases). The J call may not be correct, given that the DNA end is closer to TRBJ2-7. CDR3 size: 15 residues. The germline V gene encodes CDR1 SGHAT and CDR2 FQNNGV. Here the CDR3 reads CASSLYRENAYEQYF. The CDR3 DNA is TGTGCCAGCAGCTTGTACAGGGAAAACGCCTACGAGCAGTACTTC.

This rearrangement joins TRBV14 to TRBJ2-1; 7 nucleotides agree with TRBD2. The CDR3 runs 15 residues. Trimming took 2 bases from V and 9 from J; bases not matched to a gene: 10. Germline CDR1 and CDR2: SGHDN and FVKESK. The DNA of the CDR3 is TGTGCCAGCAGCCAATTTAATAAGGGGAGGGGTGAGCAGTTCTTC. It codes for CASSQFNKGRGEQFF.

This chain links TRBV5-1 with TRBJ2-5; 7 bases are shared with TRBD1. Germline V gene data show CDR1 as SGHRS and CDR2 as YFSETQ. V was clipped by 0 bases and J by 5 bases; unmatched bases: 10. The CDR3 is 16 amino acids. For the CDR3, the DNA is TGCGCCAGCAGCTTGGTAACAGGGGAAGTTCCGGAGACCCAGTACTTC. It translates to CASSLVTGEVPETQYF. Full variable domain (missing parts from reference TRBV5-1 and TRBJ2-5): KAGVTQTPRYLIKTRGQQVTLSCSPISGHRSVSWYQQTPGQGLQFLFEYFSETQRNKGNFPGRFSGRQFSNSRSEMNVSTLELGDSALYLCASSLVTGEVPETQYFGPGTRLLVL.

The rearrangement links TRBV7-8 to TRBJ2-2; 8 nucleotides agree with TRBD1. The germline V gene has CDR1 SGHVS and CDR2 FQNEAQ. The V and J ends lost 6 bases and 6 bases, in that order; junction bases with no gene match: 15. The CDR3 sequence is 17 residues long. In DNA form, the CDR3 reads TGTGCCAGCAGTAAGACAGGGGTTGGTCTTGTGTCCGGGGAGCTGTTTTTT. Residues: CASSKTGVGLVSGELFF.

This clone has just a few counts. The chain is built from TRBV4-1 and TRBJ1-2; possible D gene TRBD1, 5 bases. Trimming stripped 4 bases from V and 1 base from J, with 13 bases between. CDR1 is MGHRA and CDR2 is YSYEKL in the germline V gene. This CDR3 is 15 amino acids long. The CDR3 protein is CASSPSQGGNYGYTF. The CDR3 DNA reads TGCGCCAGCAGCCCCTCCCAGGGAGGTAACTATGGCTACACCTTC.

V gene TRBV5-1 combines with J gene TRBJ2-3; 9 nucleotides align to TRBD1. This CDR3 has 14 amino acids. V gave up 7 bases and J gave up 2 bases; unmatched junction bases: 5. CDR1 is SGHRS and CDR2 is YFSETQ in the germline V gene. The CDR3 DNA follows: TGCGCCAGCTCACAGGGGGCCTCCACAGATACGCAGTATTTT. Its protein is CASSQGASTDTQYF.

This clone has more than one count but fewer than ten. The CDR3, as DNA: TGTGCCAGCAGCAGGGGATTTGGGGCCAACGTCCTGACTTTC. Translation: CASSRGFGANVLTF. The V gene is TRBV7-3, the J gene TRBJ2-6, with a possible D match to TRBD1 (5 bases). Germline V gene sequence: CDR1 SGHTA, CDR2 FQGTGA. The ends were cut back, 5 bases at V and 3 bases at J, with 8 bases in the middle. The CDR3 contains 14 residues. The whole variable domain, remainder taken from reference TRBV7-3 and TRBJ2-6, is GAGVSQTPSNKVTEKGKYVELRCDPISGHTALYWYRQSLGQGPEFLIYFQGTGAADDSGLPNDRFFAVRPEGSVSTLKIQRTERGDSAVYLCASSRGFGANVLTFGAGSRLTVL.

A note on this clone: Other DNA sequences in the same sample also yield this CDR3. V and J are TRBV30 and TRBJ1-6; tentatively, D is TRBD1 (5 bases). The V end lost 2 bases, the J end lost 0 bases, and 11 bases lay between the germline ends. Germline assignment: CDR1 GTSNPN and CDR2 SVGIG (reference sequence). The CDR3 consists of 16 residues. CDR3 loop: CAWSLSQGSYNSPLHF. As DNA, the CDR3 is TGTGCCTGGAGTTTATCGCAGGGCTCCTATAATTCACCCCTCCACTTT.

This chain links TRBV6-4 with TRBJ2-1; perhaps TRBD2 as D (5 bases). Germline loops: CDR1 MRHNA, CDR2 SNTAGT. Between the trimmed V and J ends, which lost 2 bases and 7 bases, there was a span of 9 bases. CDR3 length equals 13 residues. CDR3: CASSDREWNEQFF. In DNA form, the CDR3 reads TGTGCCAGCAGTGACAGGGAGTGGAATGAGCAGTTCTTC.

This clone has just a few counts. V usage is TRBV4-3 and J usage is TRBJ1-4, with a tentative D call TRBD1 (6 bases). Germline V gene data show CDR1 as LGHNA and CDR2 as YSLEER. V lost 4 bases and J 1 base, leaving 13 bases between the germline ends. The CDR3 covers 16 residues. The CDR3 is CASSPQQGITNEKLFF. In DNA, the CDR3 is TGCGCCAGCAGCCCCCAGCAGGGGATAACTAATGAAAAACTGTTTTTT.